This entry features one T cell receptor beta chain sequence. Because the CDR3 is missing its conserved closing phenylalanine or tryptophan, this is likely a read error. It is unclear where the CDR3 begins or ends on the DNA, so no DNA is shown, and the CDR3 is as TCRdb lists it. Clones were sequenced by immunoSEQ multiplex PCR, and TCRdb holds only the in-frame ones, with some missing. The sample includes under 50,000 clones, about nine tenths of them seen just once. The data are from a study of T cell changes during pregnancy in multiple sclerosis. CDR1 is ENHRY, CDR2 SYGVKD, per germline. The CDR3 length is 8 residues, termini included.

This clonotype originated in a female donor in good health, enrolled as a control in a pregnancy study. The chain carries TRBV10-3 and TRBJ1-3. The input for sequencing was CD4+ T cells from peripheral blood mononuclear cells, taken in the first trimester of pregnancy. CDR3 amino acids: CAISGTGP.